A single sample is the source of the 31 T cell receptor beta chains below, sequenced in a study of blood T cells in healthy people across ages. For the second PCR, which ran for about 7 to 11 cycles, a sample-barcoded 5' primer and a J-beta primer mix were used. MiXCR, run by TCRdb on the 5' RACE reads, gives a single entry per CDR3 protein. The sample gives around 1,000,000 distinct CDR3 sequences, about 23% of which show up once; around 0.75% is in the top ten. These data were likewise used in another study, on T cells of mothers and their children.

Specimen: blood. These receptor sequences come from a girl aged 2-15 years in good health.

The V gene is TRBV11-3, the J gene TRBJ2-3; D perhaps matches TRBD2 (6 bases). This CDR3 region has 16 residues. The germline V gene encodes CDR1 SGHNT and CDR2 YENEEA. V was cut by 3 bases and J by 4 bases, with 17 bases left in between. The CDR3 DNA is TGTGCCAGCAGCTTCCCCGGAGGGGTTGGGGCAGATACGCAGTATTTT. Its translation is CASSFPGGVGADTQYF.

The rearrangement uses TRBV29-1 and TRBJ2-7, with 14 bases identical to TRBD2. V lost 2 bases to trimming and J lost 5 bases; unmatched junction nucleotides: 17. From germline, CDR1 is SQVTM and CDR2 ANQGSEA. This CDR3 has 19 residues. CDR3: CSVEFRPGTSGSIRNEQYF. In DNA, the CDR3 is TGCAGCGTTGAATTTCGGCCCGGGACTAGCGGGAGCATAAGGAACGAGCAGTACTTC.

This clonotype was counted between two and nine times. One junction end does not reproduce the germline sequence, and a read error may be involved. The rearrangement links TRBV7-7 to TRBJ2-1; D unresolved. Germline V gives CDR1 SSHAT, CDR2 FNYEAQ (reference sequence). The CDR3 consists of 15 residues. Here the CDR3 reads CASSIRVNSYNEQFF. CDR3 sequence (DNA): TGTGCTAGCAGCATACGAGTAAACTCCTACAATGAGCAGTTCTTC. Full variable domain (rest looked up from reference TRBV7-7 and TRBJ2-1): GAGVSQSPRYKVTKRGQDVTLRCDPISSHATLYWYQQALGQGPEFLTYFNYEAQPDKSGLPSDRFSAERPEGSISTLTIQRTEQRDSAMYRCASSIRVNSYNEQFFGPGTRLTVL.

This clonotype turned up a few times. This chain links TRBV28 with TRBJ2-1, with a possible D match to TRBD1 (7 bases). The CDR3 has 14 residues. Trimming cost V 4 bases and J 4 bases, with 11 bases left between them. CDR1 and CDR2 from the germline V gene are MDHEN and SYDVKM. The CDR3 sequence: CASSWQGGYNEQFF. The CDR3 DNA reads TGTGCCAGCAGTTGGCAGGGGGGATACAATGAGCAGTTCTTC.

The V gene is TRBV28, the J gene TRBJ1-5, with D perhaps TRBD1 (5 bases). Germline CDR1 is MDHEN and CDR2 is SYDVKM. Deletions cut 6 bases from V and 7 bases from J, with 10 bases between. The length of the CDR3 is 12 residues. Written as DNA, the CDR3 is TGTGCCAGCAGCGTAGGGGTCCAGCCCCAGCATTTT. It specifies CASSVGVQPQHF.

Regarding this clonotype: A junction end diverges from the germline sequence, so it may reflect a read error. J is TRBJ1-4 and V is TRBV4-1, with D possibly being TRBD1 (5 bases). The germline CDR1 and CDR2 sequences are MGHRA and YSYEKL. This CDR3 region has 16 residues. Here the CDR3 reads CDSSQGWGGTNEKLFF. The CDR3 DNA sequence: TGCGACAGCAGCCAGGGTTGGGGCGGCACTAATGAAAAACTGTTTTTT.

This clonotype was found a few times. Likely a read error: the CDR3 ends without its conserved phenylalanine or tryptophan. CDR3 bases: TGTGCCAGCAGCCAAGTCTCTAGCGGGACGGCCTACGAGCAGTACCTC. Translated: CASSQVSSGTAYEQYL. The chain joins TRBV3-1 to TRBJ2-7; 9 nucleotides line up with TRBD2. Per the germline V gene, CDR1 is LGHDT and CDR2 is YNNKEL (reference sequence). The CDR3 is made up of 16 amino acids. V gave up 1 base and J gave up 2 bases; unmatched junction bases: 6.

The chain links TRBV28 to TRBJ2-1; the D is unclear. Trimming took 8 bases from V and 8 from J, leaving 10 bases between them. CDR3 size: 11 residues. Germline assignment: CDR1 MDHEN and CDR2 SYDVKM. CDR3 bases: TGTGCCAGCGGACCTCCGGATGAGCAGTTCTTC. Translated: CASGPPDEQFF.

There are a few counts of this clonotype. The J gene is TRBJ1-1, the V gene TRBV14; no definite D call. Trimming removed 0 bases at V and 14 bases at J, with 13 bases between. CDR1 is SGHDN and CDR2 is FVKESK in the germline V gene. This CDR3 has 12 residues. The CDR3 spells CASSQDLRRLFF. CDR3 in DNA: TGTGCCAGCAGCCAAGATCTCAGGCGACTCTTCTTT.

This clonotype was observed a handful of times. The chain recombines TRBV27 with TRBJ1-2; D unclear. Trimming removed 6 bases from V and 1 base from J, with 9 bases in between. The CDR3 covers 13 residues. CDR1 and CDR2 from the germline V gene are MNHEY and SMNVEV (reference sequence). The CDR3 DNA reads as TGTGCCAGCAGGGGTGGCGGTAACTATGGCTACACCTTC. It encodes CASRGGGNYGYTF.

This clonotype was picked up a small number of times. The gene calls are TRBV6-5 and TRBJ1-1, with D unclear. V lost 2 bases, J lost 8 bases, and 6 bases lay in between. This CDR3 is built from 11 residues. Germline V gene lookup returns CDR1 MNHEY and CDR2 SVGAGI. CDR3 in amino acids: CASSYQWEAFF. The CDR3 nucleotides read TGTGCCAGCAGTTACCAGTGGGAAGCTTTCTTT.

This clonotype was observed at least ten times. The chain couples TRBV5-1 to TRBJ2-5; D perhaps matches TRBD2 (6 bases). V lost 3 bases to trimming and J lost 1 base, with 7 bases between them. Germline lookup yields CDR1 SGHRS and CDR2 YFSETQ. This CDR3 comprises 13 residues. CDR3 DNA sequence: TGCGCCAGCAGCTGGGGGGTCCAAGAGACCCAGTACTTC. Residues: CASSWGVQETQYF.

This clonotype showed up just a few times. V usage is TRBV28 and J usage is TRBJ2-3; D possibly uses TRBD1 or TRBD2 (5 bases each). Germline CDR1 is MDHEN and CDR2 is SYDVKM. This CDR3 region has 15 residues. Trimming took off 5 bases at V and 9 bases at J, with 21 bases between the two ends. CDR3 in amino acids: CASSLTGTKRDTQYF. The CDR3, as DNA: TGTGCCAGCAGTCTCACCGGGACCAAAAGAGACACGCAGTATTTT.

This clonotype was observed a handful of times. The chain recombines TRBV5-1 with TRBJ1-4; 8 positions match TRBD1. CDR3 length: 15 amino acids. Trimming at V came to 0 bases and at J to 7 bases, leaving 5 bases not matched to a gene. The germline CDR1 and CDR2 sequences are SGHRS and YFSETQ. The CDR3 sequence: CASSLEGQGAEKLFF. CDR3 DNA: TGCGCCAGCAGCTTGGAGGGCCAGGGGGCTGAAAAACTGTTTTTT.

V gene TRBV5-1 combines with J gene TRBJ1-2, with D possibly matching TRBD1 (5 bases). CDR1 is SGHRS and CDR2 is YFSETQ in the germline V gene. Trimming took off 2 bases at V and 7 bases at J, with 18 bases between the two ends. The CDR3 totals 15 residues. The CDR3 region has the DNA TGCGCCAGCAGCTTTATTAGGCCCGGGGGTACTGGCTACACCTTC. Protein: CASSFIRPGGTGYTF.

The V gene is TRBV29-1, the J gene TRBJ1-4, with 7 nucleotides matching TRBD1. V lost 2 bases to trimming and J lost 8 bases; unmatched junction nucleotides: 5. Germline V CDR1 and CDR2: SQVTM, ANQGSEA. The CDR3 covers 13 residues. The CDR3 spells CSVEQGVEEKLFF. The CDR3 DNA reads TGCAGCGTTGAACAGGGGGTTGAGGAAAAACTGTTTTTT. Variable domain in full (rest from reference TRBV29-1 and TRBJ1-4): SAVISQKPSRDICQRGTSLTIQCQVDSQVTMMFWYRQQPGQSLTLIATANQGSEATYESGFVIDKFPISRPNLTFSTLTVSNMSPEDSSIYLCSVEQGVEEKLFFGSGTQLSVL.

In this sample, this clonotype turned up a few times. The V and J genes are TRBV28 and TRBJ2-5, with 8 bases lining up with TRBD1. V dropped 5 bases and J dropped 5; count of bases not matched to a gene: 10. The CDR3 sequence is 15 residues long. CDR1 is MDHEN, CDR2 SYDVKM, per germline. CDR3 DNA: TGTGCCAGCAGTACCCACGACAGGGGATCGGAGACCCAGTACTTC. It is translated as CASSTHDRGSETQYF. The variable domain in full, completed from reference TRBV28 and TRBJ2-5, reads DVKVTQSSRYLVKRTGEKVFLECVQDMDHENMFWYRQDPGLGLRLIYFSYDVKMKEKGDIPEGYSVSREKKERFSLILESASTNQTSMYLCASSTHDRGSETQYFGPGTRLLVL.

The table lists this clonotype with a few counts. The chain uses TRBV7-2 and TRBJ1-2; D may be TRBD1 (5 bases). CDR1 and CDR2 (germline): SGHTA, FQGNSA. V was clipped by 2 bases and J by 8 bases, with 21 bases between them. The CDR3 has 16 amino acids. Here the CDR3 DNA reads TGTGCCAGCAGCTTATTCGCGAGGGGAGGTGTAGGGGGCTACACCTTC. It encodes CASSLFARGGVGGYTF.

V and J are TRBV5-1 and TRBJ2-4, with TRBD1 identical over 7 bases. CDR1 and CDR2 (germline): SGHRS, YFSETQ. The V gene end was trimmed by 0 bases and the J gene end by 5 bases; junction bases not matched to a gene: 2. There are 14 residues in the CDR3. CDR3 sequence: CASSLVGQENIQYF. CDR3 coding DNA: TGCGCCAGCAGCTTGGTAGGACAGGAAAACATTCAGTACTTC.

The sample holds a few counts of this clonotype. The chain uses TRBV6-1 and TRBJ2-1; D remains ambiguous. This CDR3 contains 12 residues. Trimming pared 8 bases from V and 4 bases from J, leaving 9 bases between. Germline CDR1 reads MNHNS; CDR2 reads SASEGT. The CDR3 nucleotides are TGTGCCAGCTTCGACGGTTACAATGAGCAGTTCTTC. Protein product: CASFDGYNEQFF.

The chain links TRBV14 to TRBJ1-1; D is perhaps TRBD1 (6 bases). The CDR3 runs to 15 residues. Germline-derived CDR1 and CDR2 are SGHDN and FVKESK. V was cut by 3 bases and J by 2 bases, with 13 bases left in between. The CDR3 DNA is TGTGCCAGCAGCCATCACCAGGGGCCTAACACTGAAGCTTTCTTT. Translated: CASSHHQGPNTEAFF. The whole variable domain, filled in from reference TRBV14 and TRBJ1-1, reads EAGVTQFPSHSVIEKGQTVTLRCDPISGHDNLYWYRRVMGKEIKFLLHFVKESKQDESGMPNNRFLAERTGGTYSTLKVQPAELEDSGVYFCASSHHQGPNTEAFFGQGTRLTVV.

This clonotype has ten or more counts. Here the CDR3 reads CATSRSSSYNEQFF. The CDR3, as DNA: TGTGCCACCTCCCGATCTAGCTCCTACAATGAGCAGTTCTTC. The rearrangement joins TRBV24-1 to TRBJ2-1; D is unresolved. The CDR3 extends over 14 amino acids. V gave up 9 bases and J gave up 0 bases, with 11 bases separating them. The germline V gene encodes CDR1 KGHDR and CDR2 SFDVKD.

This chain connects TRBV7-2 to TRBJ1-2; 8 bases fit TRBD1. Losses at the gene ends were 5 bases for V and 3 bases for J; bases not matched to a gene: 11. The CDR3 loop spans 16 amino acids. From germline, CDR1 is SGHTA and CDR2 FQGNSA. CDR3 residues: CASSRQTGVLDYGYTF. CDR3 DNA sequence: TGTGCCAGCAGCAGACAGACAGGGGTTTTGGACTATGGCTACACCTTC.

The CDR3 region has the DNA TGTGCCAGCAGCCAAGTTAGCGGGGGAGCGGACAATGAGCAGTTCTTC. It codes for CASSQVSGGADNEQFF. The chain joins TRBV3-1 to TRBJ2-5; 9 bases align to TRBD2. The J call is in doubt because the DNA end fits TRBJ2-1 better. Per the germline V gene, CDR1 is LGHDT and CDR2 is YNNKEL (reference sequence). This CDR3 contains 16 residues.

This rearrangement joins TRBV4-2 to TRBJ2-7; 8 positions agree with TRBD1. CDR1 and CDR2 from the germline V gene are LGHNA and YNFKEQ. CDR3 length equals 14 residues. Germline trimming cut 6 bases from V and 5 bases from J; bases unmatched to any gene: 9. This CDR3 is CASRDRGHGDEQYF. The CDR3, as DNA: TGTGCCAGCAGAGACAGGGGACACGGGGACGAGCAGTACTTC.

The V call is TRBV5-6, the J call TRBJ1-1, with 10 bases matching TRBD1. Germline V gene data show CDR1 as SGHDT and CDR2 as YYEEEE. V lost 6 bases, J lost 1 base, and 9 bases stayed unmatched. The CDR3 contains 16 residues. The CDR3 region has the DNA TGTGCCAGCACCAACAGACAGGGGGCAAAGAACACTGAAGCTTTCTTT. It translates to CASTNRQGAKNTEAFF.

V gene TRBV10-3 combines with J gene TRBJ2-3; D possibly matches TRBD1 or TRBD2 (7 bases each). CDR3 size: 15 residues. Trimming removed 8 bases at V and 4 bases at J, with 19 bases between. The germline V gene has CDR1 ENHRY and CDR2 SYGVKD. This CDR3 is CAIGGAQGYADTQYF. CDR3 bases: TGTGCCATCGGGGGGGCACAGGGGTATGCAGATACGCAGTATTTT.

The chain joins TRBV13 to TRBJ2-7; D may be TRBD1 (5 bases). The germline V gene has CDR1 PRHDT and CDR2 FYEKMQ (reference sequence). V lost 5 bases and J lost 5, with 19 bases in between. The CDR3 is 15 amino acids. Here the CDR3 DNA reads TGTGCCAGCAGCCCCCAGGGCGGCGCTAGGGACGAGCAGTACTTC. Translation: CASSPQGGARDEQYF.

The V call is TRBV7-9, the J call TRBJ1-1; unclear D gene. The germline V gene encodes CDR1 SEHNR and CDR2 FQNEAQ (reference sequence). The ends were cut back, 1 base at V and 4 bases at J, with 16 bases in the middle. The CDR3 has 16 amino acids. The CDR3 DNA reads TGTGCCAGCAGCTTAGTCTCGGAGGGCAGACTCACTGAAGCTTTCTTT. Protein: CASSLVSEGRLTEAFF.

At least ten counts were recorded for this clonotype. The chain combines TRBV29-1 with TRBJ2-5; TRBD2 is a possible D gene (5 bases). The CDR3 is made up of 11 amino acids. The V gene lost 1 base and the J gene lost 5 bases, with 5 bases spanning the gap. Germline values: CDR1 SQVTM, CDR2 ANQGSEA. The CDR3 sequence is CSVEVAETQYF. The CDR3 DNA reads TGCAGCGTTGAAGTAGCGGAGACCCAGTACTTC.

This CDR3 reads CSARASLGYEQYF. The CDR3 DNA reads as TGCAGTGCCAGGGCCTCCCTGGGGTACGAGCAGTACTTC. The chain combines TRBV20-1 with TRBJ2-7, with D possibly matching TRBD1 (5 bases). This CDR3 contains 13 residues. Germline values: CDR1 DFQATT, CDR2 SNEGSKA (reference sequence). The ends were cut back, 6 bases at V and 4 bases at J, with 16 bases in the middle.